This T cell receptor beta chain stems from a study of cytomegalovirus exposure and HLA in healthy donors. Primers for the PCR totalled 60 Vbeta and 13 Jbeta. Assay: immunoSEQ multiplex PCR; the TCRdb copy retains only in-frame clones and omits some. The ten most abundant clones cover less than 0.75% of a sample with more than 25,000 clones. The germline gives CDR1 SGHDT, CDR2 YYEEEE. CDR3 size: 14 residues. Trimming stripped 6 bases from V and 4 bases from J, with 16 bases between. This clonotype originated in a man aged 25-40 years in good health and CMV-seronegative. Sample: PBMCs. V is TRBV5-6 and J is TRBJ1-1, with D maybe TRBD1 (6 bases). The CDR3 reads CASNLGGGGTEAFF. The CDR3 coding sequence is TGTGCCAGCAATCTAGGGGGGGGTGGCACTGAAGCTTTCTTT.